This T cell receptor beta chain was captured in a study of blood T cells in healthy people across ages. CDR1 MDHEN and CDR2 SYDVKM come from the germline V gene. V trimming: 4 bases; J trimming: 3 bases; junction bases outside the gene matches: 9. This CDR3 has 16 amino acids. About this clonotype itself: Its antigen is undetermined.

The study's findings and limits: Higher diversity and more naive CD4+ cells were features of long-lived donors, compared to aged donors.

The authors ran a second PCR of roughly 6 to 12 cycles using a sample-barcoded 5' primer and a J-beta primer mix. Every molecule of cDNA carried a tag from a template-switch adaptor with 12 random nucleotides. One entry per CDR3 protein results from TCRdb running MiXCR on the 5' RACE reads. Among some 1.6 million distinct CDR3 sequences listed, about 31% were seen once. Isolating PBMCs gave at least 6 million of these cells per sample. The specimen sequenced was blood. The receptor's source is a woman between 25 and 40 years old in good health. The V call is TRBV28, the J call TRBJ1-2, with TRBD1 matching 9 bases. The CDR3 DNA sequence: TGTGCCAGCAGTTCCGGGACAGGGCCCGCGGACTATGGCTACACCTTC. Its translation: CASSSGTGPADYGYTF.